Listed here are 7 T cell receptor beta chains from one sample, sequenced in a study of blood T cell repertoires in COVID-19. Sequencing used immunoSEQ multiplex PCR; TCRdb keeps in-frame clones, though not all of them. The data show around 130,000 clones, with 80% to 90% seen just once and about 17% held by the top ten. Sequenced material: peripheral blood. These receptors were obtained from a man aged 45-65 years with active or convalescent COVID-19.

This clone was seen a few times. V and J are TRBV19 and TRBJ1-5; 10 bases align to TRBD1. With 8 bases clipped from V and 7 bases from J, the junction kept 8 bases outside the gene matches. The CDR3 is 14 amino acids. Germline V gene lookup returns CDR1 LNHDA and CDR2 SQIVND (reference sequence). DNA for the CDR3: TGTGCCAGTTATGGGACAGGGGTTGGCCAGCCCCAGCATTTT. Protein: CASYGTGVGQPQHF.

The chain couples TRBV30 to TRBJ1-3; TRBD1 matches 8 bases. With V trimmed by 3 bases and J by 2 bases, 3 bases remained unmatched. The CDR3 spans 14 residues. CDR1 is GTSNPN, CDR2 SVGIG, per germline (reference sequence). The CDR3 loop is CAWRDRVAGNTIYF. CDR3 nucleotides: TGTGCCTGGAGGGACAGGGTTGCTGGAAACACCATATATTTT.

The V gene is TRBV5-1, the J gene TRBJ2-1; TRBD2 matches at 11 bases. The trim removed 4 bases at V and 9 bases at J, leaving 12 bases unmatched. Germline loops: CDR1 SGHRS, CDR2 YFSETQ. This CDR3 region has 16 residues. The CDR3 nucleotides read TGCGCCAGCAGCGCACGACTAGCGGGGACCGCCGGTGAGCAGTTCTTC. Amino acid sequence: CASSARLAGTAGEQFF.

CDR3 loop: CATYTGPGNTEAFF. In nucleotides, the CDR3 is TGCGCCACTTATACAGGGCCTGGGAACACTGAAGCTTTCTTT. The chain uses TRBV5-1 and TRBJ1-1, with a weak D call TRBD1 (6 bases). The V gene's germline CDR1 is SGHRS and CDR2 YFSETQ. The CDR3 spans 14 residues. Trimming removed 9 bases at V and 1 base at J, with 16 bases between.

The CDR3 sequence: CASSHNPGTGALGYGYTF. The CDR3, as DNA: TGTGCCAGTAGTCACAATCCCGGGACAGGGGCTCTTGGTTATGGCTACACCTTC. The chain couples TRBV19 to TRBJ1-2; 10 bases align to TRBD1. The CDR3 contains 18 residues. The trim removed 5 bases at V and 5 bases at J, leaving 17 bases unmatched. The germline V gene encodes CDR1 LNHDA and CDR2 SQIVND (reference sequence).

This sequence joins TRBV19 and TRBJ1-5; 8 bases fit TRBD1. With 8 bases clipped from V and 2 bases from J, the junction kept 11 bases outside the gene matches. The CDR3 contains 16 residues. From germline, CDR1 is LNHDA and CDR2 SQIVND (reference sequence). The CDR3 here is CASAPWGQVGNQPQHF. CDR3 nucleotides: TGTGCCAGTGCCCCGTGGGGACAGGTGGGCAATCAGCCCCAGCATTTT.

CDR3 region: CASSSSTGPLGNEQFF. Here the CDR3 DNA reads TGTGCCAGCAGTTCATCGACAGGGCCGTTGGGCAATGAGCAGTTCTTC. J is TRBJ2-1 and V is TRBV27; the match to TRBD1 covers 7 bases. V shed 4 bases and J 6 bases; nucleotides not matched to a gene: 12. The CDR3 has 16 residues. Looked up from germline, CDR1 is MNHEY and CDR2 is SMNVEV (reference sequence).